This entry lists 17 T cell receptor beta chains sequenced from one sample in a study of CD8 T cells in ankylosing spondylitis. One entry per CDR3 protein, called by TCRdb with MiXCR from the 5' RACE reads. The sample carries about 800,000 distinct CDR3 sequences, approximately 12% recorded once. Study-level findings and limits: There was a TCR beta motif, made of several highly homologous variants, that appeared characteristic of ankylosing spondylitis blood.

Their antigens are not known. Material for sequencing was blood, either unsorted or a sorted T cell fraction (not recorded which). Every receptor here comes from a male donor with ankylosing spondylitis.

A few counts support this clonotype. The chain combines TRBV3-1 with TRBJ2-7; 10 bases are a match to TRBD2. V lost 2 bases, J lost 7 bases, and 5 bases stayed unmatched. Germline loops: CDR1 LGHDT, CDR2 YNNKEL (reference sequence). There are 14 residues in the CDR3. CDR3 DNA: TGTGCCAGCAGCCAATTTAGCGGGAGGTATGAGCAGTACTTC. This gives the protein CASSQFSGRYEQYF.

Worth noting for this clonotype: At one of its ends the junction is not consistent with the germline gene, which may arise from a read error. This rearrangement joins TRBV6-5 to TRBJ2-3; D unclear. CDR1 is MNHEY, CDR2 SVGAGI, per germline. This CDR3 contains 14 residues. The DNA of the CDR3 is TGTGCCAGCAGTAACTCAGTGGTTGTTGATACGCAGTATTTT. This encodes CASSNSVVVDTQYF.

In its sample, this clonotype was seen a few times. This sequence joins TRBV4-3 and TRBJ1-2, with no clear D. There are 15 residues in the CDR3. Trimming left V 0 bases short and J 3 bases short, with 11 bases between. Germline V lookup: CDR1 LGHNA, CDR2 YSLEER. CDR3 loop: CASSQDFGNDYGYTF. CDR3 nucleotide sequence: TGCGCCAGCAGCCAAGATTTCGGGAATGACTATGGCTACACCTTC.

This clonotype has a handful of counts. The chain is built from TRBV29-1 and TRBJ2-7, with 10 bases identical to TRBD1. This CDR3 contains 15 residues. Germline V gene sequence: CDR1 SQVTM, CDR2 ANQGSEA. V shed 6 bases and J 6 bases; nucleotides not matched to a gene: 14. This CDR3 reads CSVGGQGGVRSEQYF. The CDR3 region has the DNA TGCAGCGTGGGCGGACAGGGGGGTGTTCGAAGCGAGCAGTACTTC.

The gene calls are TRBV20-1 and TRBJ2-3; D might be TRBD2 (5 bases). In germline, CDR1 is DFQATT, CDR2 SNEGSKA (reference sequence). This CDR3 is built from 14 residues. V dropped 6 bases and J dropped 0 bases, with 13 bases sitting between them. The CDR3 loop is CSALRGSSTDTQYF. The CDR3 DNA is TGCAGTGCCCTTCGGGGTTCTAGCACAGATACGCAGTATTTT.

The V gene is TRBV9, the J gene TRBJ2-2, with unresolved D. V was trimmed by 4 bases and J by 5 bases, leaving 12 bases between them. The CDR3 extends over 14 amino acids. Germline CDR1 is SGDLS and CDR2 is YYNGEE. The CDR3 sequence: CASSPRPLTGELFF. In DNA, the CDR3 is TGTGCCAGCAGCCCGCGCCCCCTGACCGGGGAGCTGTTTTTT.

This clonotype was observed a few times. The chain links TRBV5-6 to TRBJ1-1; D remains unclear. V lost 4 bases and J lost 2, with 15 bases in between. The CDR3 is 15 amino acids. Germline CDR1 SGHDT, CDR2 YYEEEE. The CDR3 region is CASSKIWNPNTEAFF. Here the CDR3 DNA reads TGTGCCAGCAGCAAAATTTGGAACCCCAACACTGAAGCTTTCTTT.

This clonotype was seen a handful of times. The rearrangement joins TRBV4-2 to TRBJ2-1, with TRBD2 matching 10 bases. CDR3 length: 17 amino acids. The V and J ends lost 1 base and 7 bases, in that order; junction bases with no gene match: 10. Germline loops: CDR1 LGHNA, CDR2 YNFKEQ. The CDR3 reads CASSQVLSGRAVNEQFF. CDR3 in DNA: TGTGCCAGCAGCCAAGTCTTAAGCGGGAGGGCCGTAAATGAGCAGTTCTTC.

There are a few counts of this clonotype. This chain joins TRBV7-2 and TRBJ1-1, with D possibly being TRBD1 (6 bases). This CDR3 comprises 17 residues. Germline assignment: CDR1 SGHTA and CDR2 FQGNSA. V was clipped by 2 bases and J by 1 base, with 17 bases between them. CDR3 coding DNA: TGTGCCAGCAGCTTACGGGCGCCCAGGGGTAGGAACACTGAAGCTTTCTTT. Its translation: CASSLRAPRGRNTEAFF.

This clonotype was recorded at least ten times. J is TRBJ2-7 and V is TRBV28; 9 bases agree with TRBD1. This CDR3 comprises 15 residues. CDR1 MDHEN and CDR2 SYDVKM come from the germline V gene. The junction had 7 bases not matched to a gene; V was cut back by 4 bases and J by 3 bases. CDR3 DNA: TGTGCCAGCAGTTCGCCGACAGGGGGAAACTACGAGCAGTACTTC. This codes for CASSSPTGGNYEQYF.

The chain uses TRBV28 and TRBJ1-3; D call uncertain. The CDR3 totals 13 residues. The germline V gene encodes CDR1 MDHEN and CDR2 SYDVKM. V lost 10 bases to trimming and J lost 0 bases, with 10 bases between them. The CDR3 bases are TGTGCCACAAGCGGGGACTCTGGAAACACCATATATTTT. Encoded protein: CATSGDSGNTIYF.

This clonotype was counted many times. The rearrangement joins TRBV21-1 to TRBJ2-2; TRBD2 is the table's D call and was not checked against the DNA. TRBV21-1 has pseudogene status. CDR3 length equals 14 residues. CDR3 sequence: CASSKGGNGGELFF. In DNA form, the CDR3 reads TGTGCCAGCAGCAAAGGAGGGAATGGCGGGGAGCTGTTTTTT.

This clonotype was observed a few times. The chain is built from TRBV10-3 and TRBJ2-3; 9 nucleotides match TRBD2. The length of the CDR3 is 16 residues. Per germline, CDR1 ENHRY and CDR2 SYGVKD. After removal of 2 bases from V and 7 bases from J, the junction contained 10 bases not matched to a gene. CDR3 DNA: TGTGCCATCAGTGAGCCTAGTAAGCGGGGGGAAAATACGCAGTATTTT. This codes for CAISEPSKRGENTQYF.

This clonotype was observed many times. This rearrangement joins TRBV29-1 to TRBJ2-2; TRBD2 matches at 11 bases. CDR1 is SQVTM and CDR2 is ANQGSEA in the germline V gene. The CDR3 loop spans 15 amino acids. V shed 5 bases and J 1 base; nucleotides not matched to a gene: 3. CDR3 nucleotides: TGCAGCGTTCACGGGACTAGCGGGAACACCGGGGAGCTGTTTTTT. It specifies CSVHGTSGNTGELFF.

The rearrangement joins TRBV20-1 to TRBJ2-7; the match to TRBD2 covers 7 bases. The CDR3 sequence is 13 residues long. Germline V gene lookup returns CDR1 DFQATT and CDR2 SNEGSKA (reference sequence). The V segment lost 2 bases and the J segment 4 bases; nucleotides outside the gene matches: 5. The CDR3 protein is CSARLAGLYEQYF. The CDR3 DNA follows: TGCAGTGCTAGATTAGCGGGCCTTTACGAGCAGTACTTC.

This chain joins TRBV11-3 and TRBJ2-1, with 9 bases aligning to TRBD2. The germline gives CDR1 SGHNT, CDR2 YENEEA. The length of the CDR3 is 17 residues. V gave up 4 bases and J gave up 3 bases; unmatched junction bases: 10. Here the CDR3 DNA reads TGTGCCAGCAGCTACTTGATGGGACTAGCTAGCTACAATGAGCAGTTCTTC. Its translation: CASSYLMGLASYNEQFF.

This clonotype was observed many times. The rearrangement uses TRBV13 and TRBJ2-7, with D unresolved. V was pared by 2 bases and J by 3 bases, with 11 bases between. Germline V CDR1 and CDR2: PRHDT, FYEKMQ (reference sequence). This CDR3 has 14 residues. The CDR3 DNA follows: TGTGCCAGCAGCTTACGTGGGCGGCACTACGAGCAGTACTTC. Its translation: CASSLRGRHYEQYF.